Below, 7 T cell receptor beta chains from the same sample are listed, as sequenced in a study of blood T cells in healthy people across ages. The authors ran a second PCR of 7 to 11 cycles using a sample-barcoded 5' primer and a J-beta primer mix. TCRdb processed the 5' RACE reads anew with MiXCR; each CDR3 protein has one entry. The sample shows hundreds of thousands of distinct CDR3 sequences, about 54% of them seen only once. The source material was blood. The receptors here all came from a man aged 60 to 69 in good health.

This clonotype showed up just a few times. The chain recombines TRBV10-3 with TRBJ2-5; 9 positions agree with TRBD1. The CDR3 is made up of 17 amino acids. Germline CDR1 ENHRY, CDR2 SYGVKD. J lost 1 base, V lost 4 bases, and 10 bases had no gene match. CDR3 amino acids: CAISGGATGGLQETQYF. For the CDR3, the DNA is TGTGCCATCAGTGGGGGGGCGACAGGGGGACTCCAAGAGACCCAGTACTTC.

The chain links TRBV2 to TRBJ2-1; a weak D match, TRBD1 (5 bases). CDR1 SNHLY and CDR2 FYNNEI come from the germline V gene. Trimming shortened V by 4 bases and J by 6 bases, and 7 bases separated the two germline ends. The CDR3 contains 12 residues. CDR3 nucleotide sequence: TGTGCCAGCAGTGTTCAGGGCAATGAGCAGTTCTTC. Its protein product is CASSVQGNEQFF. Based on the CDR3 plus reference TRBV2 and TRBJ2-1, the full variable domain is EPEVTQTPSHQVTQMGQEVILRCVPISNHLYFYWYRQILGQKVEFLVSFYNNEISEKSEIFDDQFSVERPDGSNFTLKIRSTKLEDSAMYFCASSVQGNEQFFGPGTRLTVL.

The rearrangement links TRBV7-9 to TRBJ1-1; TRBD1 aligns across 8 bases. This CDR3 region has 14 residues. Trimming cost V 5 bases and J 1 base; bases outside gene matches: 3. Germline-derived CDR1 and CDR2 are SEHNR and FQNEAQ (reference sequence). DNA of the CDR3: TGTGCCAGCAGCCAGGGACAGGAGAACACTGAAGCTTTCTTT. Amino acid sequence: CASSQGQENTEAFF.

This clonotype was counted a few times. The chain is built from TRBV5-1 and TRBJ2-1, with 7 bases that match TRBD1. There are 15 residues in the CDR3. Germline V lookup: CDR1 SGHRS, CDR2 YFSETQ. V lost 5 bases and J lost 8; bases outside the gene matches: 13. Written as DNA, the CDR3 is TGCGCCAGCAGTGCTGACAGGGTGGTGTTGGATGAGCAGTTCTTC. As protein: CASSADRVVLDEQFF.

This rearrangement joins TRBV11-2 to TRBJ2-3, with TRBD2 identical over 10 bases. The CDR3 has 16 amino acids. Germline CDR1 is SGHAT and CDR2 is FQNNGV. The V and J ends lost 3 bases and 10 bases, in that order; junction bases with no gene match: 13. Here the CDR3 DNA reads TGTGCCAGCAGCTTTATAGCGGGGGGCCCCACAAGGGCGCAGTATTTT. Residues: CASSFIAGGPTRAQYF.

J is TRBJ2-1 and V is TRBV7-9, with 9 nucleotides matching TRBD1. The CDR3 has 15 amino acids. J was trimmed by 6 bases and V by 4 bases; bases with no gene match: 7. Germline-derived CDR1 and CDR2 are SEHNR and FQNEAQ (reference sequence). CDR3 in DNA: TGTGCCAGCAGCTCTCGGGACAGGGATTCCAATGAGCAGTTCTTC. Translated, it gives CASSSRDRDSNEQFF.

The chain uses TRBV24-1 and TRBJ2-1, with TRBD2 matching 8 bases. The V gene's germline CDR1 is KGHDR and CDR2 SFDVKD. J gave up 4 bases and V 4 bases, and 8 bases lay outside the gene matches. This CDR3 has 16 amino acids. The CDR3 region is CATSDPRGGGYNEQFF. The CDR3 nucleotides read TGTGCCACCAGTGACCCCCGGGGGGGTGGGTACAATGAGCAGTTCTTC.